This T cell receptor beta chain was captured by sequencing in a study of T cell responses to AZD1222 COVID-19 vaccine. General study results and limits: In the spike-specific TCR repertoire, nearly half reportedly target unmutated variant regions. At baseline, seropositivity was found in only 5 to 7 AZD1222 recipients. All repertoire sampling was performed exclusively after the peak T cell response.

In regard to this clone: Its antigen is unknown.

The data were produced by immunoSEQ multiplex PCR, yet TCRdb's version contains in-frame clones alone and is incomplete. The sample carries about 96,000 clones, 80% to 90% recorded once. This specimen consisted of peripheral blood, obtained on day 0 of AZD1222 vaccination. This receptor was taken from an adult in good health.

The CDR3 coding sequence is TGTGCCAGCAGTTACGCTCGGGACAGGGGCACTGAAGCTTTCTTT. Its translation is CASSYARDRGTEAFF. This chain uses TRBV6-2 or TRBV6-3 with TRBJ1-1; 10 positions agree with TRBD1. Germline V gene lookup returns CDR1 MNHEY and CDR2 SVGEGT. CDR3 length: 15 residues. Losses at the gene ends were 2 bases for V and 4 bases for J; bases not matched to a gene: 4.